Below, 12 T cell receptor beta chains from the same sample are listed, as sequenced in a study of blood T cells in healthy people across ages. A second PCR, run for roughly 7 to 11 cycles, used a sample-barcoded 5' primer plus a J-beta primer mix. TCRdb used MiXCR to reprocess the 5' RACE reads, holding one entry per CDR3 protein. Among fewer than 2 million distinct CDR3 sequences listed, about two fifths were seen once. The sample consisted of blood. All receptors derive from a human donor in good health.

In its sample, this clonotype was seen a few times. V gene TRBV29-1 combines with J gene TRBJ1-2, with D tentatively TRBD1 (6 bases). CDR1 is SQVTM, CDR2 ANQGSEA, per germline. There are 12 residues in the CDR3. The germline V and J ends were trimmed by 8 bases and 0 bases, with 10 bases remaining between them. CDR3 DNA sequence: TGCAGCTCTCGGACAGCTAACTATGGCTACACCTTC. This gives the protein CSSRTANYGYTF.

The CDR3 protein is CASSFNPSGVLTYEQYF. Here the CDR3 DNA reads TGTGCCAGCAGTTTTAATCCGTCTGGGGTCCTTACCTACGAGCAGTACTTC. The V and J genes are TRBV12-3 or TRBV12-4 and TRBJ2-7; D is unresolved. CDR3 size: 17 residues. The V end was cut by 3 bases, the J end by 2 bases, with 20 bases between.

As regards this clonotype: A much larger clone sits a single nucleotide away, making a read error possible. CDR3 residues: CGVGTGNYGYTF. CDR3 in DNA: TGCGGCGTTGGGACAGGGAACTATGGCTACACCTTC. The rearrangement joins TRBV29-1 to TRBJ1-2; TRBD1 agrees at 9 bases. CDR3 length: 12 residues. Germline loops: CDR1 SQVTM, CDR2 ANQGSEA.

The chain is built from TRBV20-1 and TRBJ2-3; TRBD2 agrees at 10 bases. The length of the CDR3 is 14 residues. V lost 8 bases to trimming and J lost 2 bases; unmatched junction nucleotides: 7. Germline V gene sequence: CDR1 DFQATT, CDR2 SNEGSKA (reference sequence). CDR3 DNA sequence: TGCAGTTCCCTACTAGCGGGATTCACAGATACGCAGTATTTT. This encodes CSSLLAGFTDTQYF.

The chain couples TRBV12-3 or TRBV12-4 to TRBJ2-1; 9 bases are shared with TRBD1. CDR3 size: 15 residues. V dropped 7 bases and J dropped 4; count of bases not matched to a gene: 8. CDR3 sequence reads: CASNIQGAQYNEQFF. The DNA of the CDR3 is TGTGCCAGCAACATACAGGGGGCGCAGTACAATGAGCAGTTCTTC.

This clonotype was detected only a few times. CDR3 in amino acids: CSVAGTKNEPQHF. The CDR3 coding sequence is TGCAGCGTTGCTGGGACAAAGAATGAGCCCCAGCATTTT. The chain employs TRBV29-1 and TRBJ1-5, with a possible D match to TRBD1 (6 bases). The germline gives CDR1 SQVTM, CDR2 ANQGSEA. The ends were cut back, 4 bases at V and 8 bases at J, with 15 bases in the middle. The CDR3 length is 13 residues.

Ten or more counts support this clonotype. The chain links TRBV29-1 to TRBJ2-5; no clear D. There are 11 residues in the CDR3. Germline V gene lookup returns CDR1 SQVTM and CDR2 ANQGSEA. Trimming pared 3 bases from V and 5 bases from J, leaving 7 bases between. The CDR3 here is CSVDWQETQYF. Here the CDR3 DNA reads TGCAGCGTTGATTGGCAGGAGACCCAGTACTTC.

This clonotype was seen a handful of times. The chain employs TRBV7-3 and TRBJ2-1, with D maybe TRBD1 (6 bases). Germline CDR1 is SGHTA and CDR2 is FQGTGA. Trimming took off 5 bases at V and 6 bases at J, with 14 bases between the two ends. CDR3 length: 14 amino acids. The CDR3 DNA follows: TGTGCCAGCAGCCCCATAGGGGGTCCCAATGAGCAGTTCTTC. Protein product: CASSPIGGPNEQFF.

This chain uses TRBV5-5 with TRBJ2-7; tentative D call: TRBD1 (7 bases). The CDR3 contains 14 residues. Trimming took 5 bases from V and 3 from J, leaving 15 bases between them. Germline V lookup: CDR1 SGHKS, CDR2 YYEKEE (reference sequence). CDR3 sequence reads: CASRYQGGNYEQYF. The CDR3 nucleotides read TGTGCCAGCAGATACCAGGGGGGAAACTACGAGCAGTACTTC.

The CDR3 sequence is CASGLTGTQYF. The CDR3 nucleotides are TGTGCTAGTGGTTTGACGGGGACCCAGTACTTC. This rearrangement joins TRBV12-5 to TRBJ2-5; D unresolved. The CDR3 spans 11 residues. The V gene lost 2 bases and the J gene lost 7 bases, with 5 bases spanning the gap. Germline loops: CDR1 LGHNT, CDR2 FRNRAP.

The CDR3 bases are TGTGCCAGCAGTAACGTACGAGAGGGGAGCTCCTACGAGCAGTACTTC. Its protein product is CASSNVREGSSYEQYF. The rearrangement joins TRBV2 to TRBJ2-7; D tentatively reads TRBD1 or TRBD2 (5 bases each). The length of the CDR3 is 16 residues. Looked up from germline, CDR1 is SNHLY and CDR2 is FYNNEI. Trimming removed 5 bases at V and 0 bases at J, with 17 bases between.

This sequence joins TRBV6-1 and TRBJ1-5, with 11 positions matching TRBD1. The CDR3 contains 14 residues. V shed 3 bases, J shed 7 bases, and the junction held 2 bases outside the gene matches. Germline assignment: CDR1 MNHNS and CDR2 SASEGT. CDR3 sequence: CASSDGTGGQPQHF. The CDR3 DNA follows: TGTGCCAGCAGTGACGGGACAGGGGGGCAGCCCCAGCATTTT.